This T cell receptor (beta chain) is drawn from a study of PD-1 blockade in mismatch repair-deficient tumors. Trimming stripped 2 bases from V and 2 bases from J, with 7 bases between. Germline CDR1 is WNHNN and CDR2 is SYGVQD (reference sequence). CDR3 length: 14 amino acids. Sequenced by immunoSEQ multiplex PCR; TCRdb stores in-frame clones only, minus some. Of 90,000 to 130,000 clones in the sample, roughly 80% were seen once. Every patient had mismatch repair deficiency by PCR or immunohistochemistry. The TCR-sequenced patients were a few responders to pembrolizumab. This receptor was obtained from an adult with mismatch repair-deficient cancer. The specimen was peripheral blood, collected about 60 weeks after starting pembrolizumab. This chain uses TRBV10-1 with TRBJ2-4; D is unresolved. The CDR3 spells CASSEGQSKNIQYF. CDR3 DNA sequence: TGCGCCAGCAGTGAGGGGCAGTCCAAAAACATTCAGTACTTC.